This TCR beta chain was sequenced for a study of blood T cell repertoires in COVID-19. Turning to the study itself: T cells, B-cell-depleted T cells, or PBMCs provided the cDNA or gDNA that served as material.

Measured with immunoSEQ multiplex PCR; TCRdb has only the in-frame clones, and not every one. The sample includes 65,000 to 70,000 clones, 70% to 90% of them seen just once. CDR3 length: 15 amino acids. CDR1 and CDR2 (germline): SGDLS, YYNGEE. V lost 4 bases, J lost 8 bases, and 21 bases lay in between. Material for sequencing was peripheral blood. This receptor was identified in a woman aged 55-75 years with acute or convalescent COVID-19. The gene calls are TRBV9 and TRBJ1-2; D unclear. This CDR3 is CASSPGLPKSGGYTF. Written as DNA, the CDR3 is TGTGCCAGCAGCCCCGGTTTGCCCAAGTCAGGAGGCTACACCTTC.